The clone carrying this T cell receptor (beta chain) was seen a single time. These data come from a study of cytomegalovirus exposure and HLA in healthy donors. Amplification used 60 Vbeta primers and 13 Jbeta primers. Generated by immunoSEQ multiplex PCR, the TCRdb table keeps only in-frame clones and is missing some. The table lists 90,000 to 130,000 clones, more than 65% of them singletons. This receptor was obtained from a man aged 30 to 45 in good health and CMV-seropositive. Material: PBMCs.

The CDR3 region has the DNA TGCGCCAGCTCAGAAAACACTGAAGCTTTCTTT. Encoded protein: CASSENTEAFF. This rearrangement joins TRBV5-1 to TRBJ1-1; unclear D gene. Trimming removed 7 bases from V and 2 bases from J, with 6 bases in between. This CDR3 spans 11 amino acids. CDR1 SGHRS and CDR2 YFSETQ come from the germline V gene. The full variable domain, completed using reference TRBV5-1 and TRBJ1-1, is KAGVTQTPRYLIKTRGQQVTLSCSPISGHRSVSWYQQTPGQGLQFLFEYFSETQRNKGNFPGRFSGRQFSNSRSEMNVSTLELGDSALYLCASSENTEAFFGQGTRLTVV.